This T cell receptor beta chain was recovered during a study of identical twins. Overall study results and limits: For cord blood, abundant beta clonotypes had fewer insertions, unlike memory repertoires, which showed none. Conclusions were based on cross-sectional statistical analysis, without following the same donors. Researchers caution that invariant MAIT and iNKT cells could partly confound zero-insertion analyses.

Template switching introduced a universal primer site, and the cDNA bore unique molecular identifiers. TCRdb recomputed calls from the 5' RACE reads with MiXCR, one row per CDR3 protein. The sample contains about 250,000 distinct CDR3 sequences, around 7.6% of which appear only once. For this clonotype: Its antigen is not identified.

The CDR3 is made up of 16 amino acids. The germline gives CDR1 MNHEY, CDR2 SMNVEV (reference sequence). The trim removed 6 bases at V and 6 bases at J, leaving 14 bases unmatched. These sequences were also reported in another study, on yellow fever vaccine responses in identical twins.

Sequences were obtained from CD8+ T cells sorted from blood. This receptor was identified in a woman aged 18-35 years in good health. The chain combines TRBV27 with TRBJ2-1; 7 bases match TRBD2. In nucleotides, the CDR3 is TGTGCCAGCAGCACCCCCCGGGACTACTTGTTCAATGAGCAGTTCTTC. It specifies CASSTPRDYLFNEQFF.